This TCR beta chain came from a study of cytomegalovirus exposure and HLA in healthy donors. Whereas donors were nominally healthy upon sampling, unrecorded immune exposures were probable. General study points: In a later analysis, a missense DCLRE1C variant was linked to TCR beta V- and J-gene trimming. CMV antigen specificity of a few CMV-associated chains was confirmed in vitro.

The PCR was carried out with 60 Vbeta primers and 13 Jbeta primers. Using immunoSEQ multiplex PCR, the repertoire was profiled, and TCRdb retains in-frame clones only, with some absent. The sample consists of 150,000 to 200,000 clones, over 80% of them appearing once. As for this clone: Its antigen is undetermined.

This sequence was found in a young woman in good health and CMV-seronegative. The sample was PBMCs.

CDR3 loop: CASREGASGGAEKLFF. As DNA, the CDR3 is TGTGCCAGTAGAGAGGGGGCCTCAGGCGGGGCTGAAAAACTGTTTTTT. The V gene is TRBV19, the J gene TRBJ1-4, with 7 bases lining up with TRBD1. CDR3 length equals 16 residues. The V gene's germline CDR1 is LNHDA and CDR2 SQIVND (reference sequence). The V gene end was trimmed by 6 bases and the J gene end by 7 bases; junction bases not matched to a gene: 14.